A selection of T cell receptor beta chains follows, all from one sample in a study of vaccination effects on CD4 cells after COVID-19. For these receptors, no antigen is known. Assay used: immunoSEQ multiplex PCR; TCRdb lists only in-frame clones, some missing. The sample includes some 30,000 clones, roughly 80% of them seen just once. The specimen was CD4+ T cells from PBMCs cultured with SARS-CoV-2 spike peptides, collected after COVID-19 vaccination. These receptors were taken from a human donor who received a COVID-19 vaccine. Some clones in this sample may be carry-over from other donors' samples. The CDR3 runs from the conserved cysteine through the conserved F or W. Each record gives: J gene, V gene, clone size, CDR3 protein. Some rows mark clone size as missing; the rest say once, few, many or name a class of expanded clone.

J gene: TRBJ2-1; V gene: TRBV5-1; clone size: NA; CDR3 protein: CASSFISEQFF
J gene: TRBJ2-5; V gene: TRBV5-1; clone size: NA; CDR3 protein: CASSLGTKDGTQYF
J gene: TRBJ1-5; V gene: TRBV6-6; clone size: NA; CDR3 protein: CASTEGVSNQPQHF
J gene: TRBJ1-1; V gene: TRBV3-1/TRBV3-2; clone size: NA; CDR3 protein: CASTKSENTEAFF
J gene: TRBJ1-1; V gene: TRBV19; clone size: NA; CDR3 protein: CASQYGGAGRTEAFF
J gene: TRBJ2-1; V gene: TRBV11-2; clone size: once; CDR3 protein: CASSSGQGPYNEQFF
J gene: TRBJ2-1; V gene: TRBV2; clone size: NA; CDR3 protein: CASRMGAGNNEQFF
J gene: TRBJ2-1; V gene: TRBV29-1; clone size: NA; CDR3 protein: CSVVRGGSYNEQFF
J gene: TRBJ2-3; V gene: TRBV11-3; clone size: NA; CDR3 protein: CASSFEGKSTDTQYF
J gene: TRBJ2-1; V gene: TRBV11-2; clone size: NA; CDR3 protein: CASSTHYEQFF
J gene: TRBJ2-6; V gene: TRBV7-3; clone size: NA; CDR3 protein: CASSPAGVDGANVLTF
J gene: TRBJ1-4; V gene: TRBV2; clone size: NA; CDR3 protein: CAVDQRANEKLFF
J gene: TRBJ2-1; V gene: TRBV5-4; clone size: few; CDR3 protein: CASSLGLASLYEQFF
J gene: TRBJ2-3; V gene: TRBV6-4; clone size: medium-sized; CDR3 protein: CASSEGGTDTQYF
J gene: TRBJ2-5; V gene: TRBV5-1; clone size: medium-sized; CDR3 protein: CASSLSPLGSGGLQETQYF
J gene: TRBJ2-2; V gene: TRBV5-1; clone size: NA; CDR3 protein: CASSLDPGGLGELFF
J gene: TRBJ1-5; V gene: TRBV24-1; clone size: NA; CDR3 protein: CATSDSGHPNQPQHF
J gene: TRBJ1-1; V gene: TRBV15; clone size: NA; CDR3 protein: CATSAEQGAAEAFF
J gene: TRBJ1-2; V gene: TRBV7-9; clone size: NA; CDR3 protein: CASSIPGAGNYGYTF
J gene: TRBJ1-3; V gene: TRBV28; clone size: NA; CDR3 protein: CASSLPPPAGNTIYF
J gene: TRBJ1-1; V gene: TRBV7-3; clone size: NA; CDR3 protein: CASSLTSFKNTEAFF
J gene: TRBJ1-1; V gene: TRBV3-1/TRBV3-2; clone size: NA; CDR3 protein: CASSHFAREISEAFF
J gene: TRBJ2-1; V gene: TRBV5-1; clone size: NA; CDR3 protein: CASSEGSSYNEQFF
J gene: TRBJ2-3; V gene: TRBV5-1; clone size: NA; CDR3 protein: CASSKQPWSSGTDTQYF
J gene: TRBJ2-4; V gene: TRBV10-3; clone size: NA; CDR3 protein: CAISESGGGGKNIQYF
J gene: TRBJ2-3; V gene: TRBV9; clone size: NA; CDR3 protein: CASSVVSGEGTDTQYF
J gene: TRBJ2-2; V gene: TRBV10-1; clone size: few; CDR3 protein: CASSEQSNTGELFF
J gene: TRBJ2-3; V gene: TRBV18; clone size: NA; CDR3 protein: CASSRTGGALDTQYF
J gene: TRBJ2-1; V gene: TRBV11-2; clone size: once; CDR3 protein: CASSLAPPGGQYNEQFF
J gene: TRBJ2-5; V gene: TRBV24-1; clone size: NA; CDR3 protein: CATSDRSDPQETQYF
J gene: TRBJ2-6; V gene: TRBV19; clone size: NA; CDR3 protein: CASRVPGANVLTF
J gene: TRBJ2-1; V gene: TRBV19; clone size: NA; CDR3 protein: CASSKGSYNEQFF
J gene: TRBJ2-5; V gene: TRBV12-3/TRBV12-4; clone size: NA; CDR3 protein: CASSISYTQYF
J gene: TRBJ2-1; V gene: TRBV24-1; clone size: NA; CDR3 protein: CATSVPLDGSNEQFF
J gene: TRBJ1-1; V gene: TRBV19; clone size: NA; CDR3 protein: CASNPAGGRMNTEAFF
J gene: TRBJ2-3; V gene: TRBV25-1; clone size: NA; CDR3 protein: CASSRTSGVPDTQYF
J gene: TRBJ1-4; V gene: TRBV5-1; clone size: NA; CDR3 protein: CASSFKGSTNEKLFF
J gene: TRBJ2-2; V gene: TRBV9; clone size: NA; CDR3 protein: CASSVYGGRDGELFF
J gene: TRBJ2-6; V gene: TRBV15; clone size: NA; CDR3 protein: CATSRVLQGFGANVLTF
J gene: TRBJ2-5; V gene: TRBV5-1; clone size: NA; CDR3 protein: CASSLGGQETQYF
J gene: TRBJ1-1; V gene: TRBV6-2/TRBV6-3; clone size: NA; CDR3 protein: CASSYRGDTEAFF
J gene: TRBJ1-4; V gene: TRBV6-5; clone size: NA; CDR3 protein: CASSLRGLDEKLFF
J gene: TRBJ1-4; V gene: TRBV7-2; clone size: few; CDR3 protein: CASSLDRGPGEKLFF
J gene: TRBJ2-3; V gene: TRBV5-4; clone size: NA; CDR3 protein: CASSPLLAGGLTDTQYF
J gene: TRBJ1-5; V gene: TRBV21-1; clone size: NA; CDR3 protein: CASSKREDRNQPQHF
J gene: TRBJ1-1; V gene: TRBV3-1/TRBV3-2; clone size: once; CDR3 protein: CASSRTDTEAFF
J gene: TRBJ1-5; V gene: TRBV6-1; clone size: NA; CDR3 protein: CASSDPGGGLQPQHF
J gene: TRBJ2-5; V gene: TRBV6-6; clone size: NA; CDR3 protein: CASSPLAETQYF
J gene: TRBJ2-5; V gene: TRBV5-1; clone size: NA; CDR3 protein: CASSLAGAGETQYF
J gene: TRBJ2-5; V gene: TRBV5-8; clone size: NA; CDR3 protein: CASSLTGETQYF
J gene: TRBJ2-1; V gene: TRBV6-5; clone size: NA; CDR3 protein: CASSSLAGAYNEQFF
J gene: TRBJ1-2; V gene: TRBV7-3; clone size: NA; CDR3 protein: CASSLGQGGYTF
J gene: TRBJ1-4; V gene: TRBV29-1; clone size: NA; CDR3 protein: CSVVGSARSGEKLFF
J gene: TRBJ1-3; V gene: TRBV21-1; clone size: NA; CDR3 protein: CASSNPPGAGNTIYF
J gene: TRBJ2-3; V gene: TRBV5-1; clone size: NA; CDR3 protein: CASRAGGGSDTQYF
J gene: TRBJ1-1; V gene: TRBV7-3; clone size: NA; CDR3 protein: CASSRSVNTEAFF
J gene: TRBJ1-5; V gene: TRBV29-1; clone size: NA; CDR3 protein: CSVGDGNQPQHF
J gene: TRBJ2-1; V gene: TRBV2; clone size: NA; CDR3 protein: CASSEGSSYNEQFF